A selection of T cell receptor beta chains follows, all from one sample in a study of T cell responses to AZD1222 COVID-19 vaccine. Sequencing used immunoSEQ multiplex PCR; TCRdb keeps in-frame clones, though not all of them. Counted here are under 150,000 clones, roughly 87% occurring once; the ten biggest clones make up 9.5%. The sample here was peripheral blood, taken 28 days after the second AZD1222 dose. Receptors were obtained from an adult who received the AZD1222 COVID-19 vaccine. Both conserved end residues are part of each CDR3. A D gene is named only where the DNA matches it firmly. Size is omitted from some rows. Given values are once, few, many or a class for expanded clones.

V	size	J	D	DNA	CDR3
TRBV3-1/TRBV3-2	-	TRBJ2-1	TRBD2	TGTGCCAGCAGCCAACTAGCGGGGAACAATGAGCAGTTCTTC	CASSQLAGNNEQFF
TRBV3-1/TRBV3-2	-	TRBJ1-1	-	TGTGCCAGCAGCCGCGGAGGGGAGACTGAAGCTTTCTTT	CASSRGGETEAFF
TRBV2	-	TRBJ1-2	TRBD1	TGTGCCAGCAGGGGACAGGGAACCTTCGGTGGCTACACCTTC	CASRGQGTFGGYTF
TRBV6-5	once	TRBJ1-6	-	TGTGCCAGCAGTTGGGCCGTCTATAATTCACCCCTCCACTTT	CASSWAVYNSPLHF
TRBV7-2	-	TRBJ1-2	TRBD1	TGTGCCAGCAGCGGGACAGGACCCGTCTATGGCTACACCTTC	CASSGTGPVYGYTF
TRBV25-1	once	TRBJ1-1	TRBD1	TGTGCCAGCAGTGTCCGGGACAGGAGATTGGAGGACACTGAAGCTTTCTTT	CASSVRDRRLEDTEAFF
TRBV5-8	-	TRBJ1-2	TRBD1	TGTGCCAGCAGCTTAGGACAGGCTCACAGAGGTGGCTACACCTTC	CASSLGQAHRGGYTF
TRBV5-1	-	TRBJ2-1	TRBD1	TGCGCCAGCAGCTCAACAGGGGTTGCCTACAATGAGCAGTTCTTC	CASSSTGVAYNEQFF
TRBV30	-	TRBJ2-5	-	TGTGCCTGGAACCAGGGGGGAGAGACCCAGTACTTC	CAWNQGGETQYF
TRBV3-1/TRBV3-2	once	TRBJ1-1	-	TGTGCCAGCAGCCAAAGTTCGGGGACTGAAGCTTTCTTT	CASSQSSGTEAFF
TRBV7-9	-	TRBJ1-2	-	TGTGCCAGCAGCTTAGATACGACAGGTCAGGTGTATGGCTACACCTTC	CASSLDTTGQVYGYTF
TRBV5-1	-	TRBJ2-3	-	TGCGCCAGCAGCTTGTTGGACAGCACAGATACGCAGTATTTT	CASSLLDSTDTQYF
TRBV5-5	once	TRBJ1-5	TRBD1	TGTGCCAGCAGCTTGGATGGGACAGGGTATCAGCCCCAGCATTTT	CASSLDGTGYQPQHF
TRBV13	-	TRBJ2-1	-	TGTGCCAGCAGCTTTCAAGGGTGGAATGAGCAGTTCTTC	CASSFQGWNEQFF
TRBV6-5	-	TRBJ1-2	-	TGTGCCAGCAGTTACTCGATGGGAATGGGCTATGGCTACACCTTC	CASSYSMGMGYGYTF
TRBV2	-	TRBJ2-2	-	TGTGCCAGCAGTGATGGACAGTTCGGGGAGCTGTTTTTT	CASSDGQFGELFF
TRBV5-4	once	TRBJ2-3	-	TGTGCCAGCAGTTCCCCTCAGGGACCGGGGACAGATACGCAGTATTTT	CASSSPQGPGTDTQYF
TRBV21-1	-	TRBJ2-5	-	TGTGCCAGCAGCGCCCGACAGGCGCATGGAGAGACCCAGTACTTC	CASSARQAHGETQYF
TRBV7-8	-	TRBJ1-1	TRBD1	TGTGCCAGCAGCTCCACGACAGGGTTGAGGAGAAACACTGAAGCTTTCTTT	CASSSTTGLRRNTEAFF
TRBV5-4	-	TRBJ1-1	-	TGTGCCAGCAGCTTGGCCCCTGGGGCCTTGGATGAAGCTTTCTTT	CASSLAPGALDEAFF
TRBV2	-	TRBJ2-2	TRBD1	TGTGCCAGCAGTGCACAGGGGACAGGAAAAGGGGAGCTGTTTTTT	CASSAQGTGKGELFF
TRBV29-1	-	TRBJ1-2	-	TGCAGCGTTTACCTAACTAACTATGGCTACACCTTC	CSVYLTNYGYTF
TRBV2	-	TRBJ1-1	TRBD1	TGTGCCAGCAGTGACCCACAGGGGAGCACTGAAGCTTTCTTT	CASSDPQGSTEAFF
TRBV2	medium-sized	TRBJ2-1	TRBD2	TGTGCCAGCAGTATGGAGACTAGCGGCTACAATGAGCAGTTCTTC	CASSMETSGYNEQFF
TRBV19	-	TRBJ1-1	-	TGTGCCAGCACTCTAAGCCCTACATACACTGAAGCTTTCTTT	CASTLSPTYTEAFF
TRBV6-5	-	TRBJ1-2	-	TGTGCCACCTGGGTACAGGGTGGCTACACCTTC	CATWVQGGYTF
TRBV19	-	TRBJ2-3	-	TGTGCCAGTAGTCCCCCGGGTTCCCACGAGGGTGATACGCAGTATTTT	CASSPPGSHEGDTQYF
TRBV27	-	TRBJ1-6	TRBD1	TGTGCCAGCAGTTCCCGAGTAGGGACAGGGGCGAATTCACCCCTCCACTTT	CASSSRVGTGANSPLHF
TRBV7-9	once	TRBJ2-7	-	TGTGCCAGCAGCTTAGAGGGCGGGACAAGCTCCTACGAGCAGTACTTC	CASSLEGGTSSYEQYF
TRBV5-1	-	TRBJ1-1	-	TGCGCCAGCAGCTTGGACGGTAGCCGTTCGATTGAAGCTTTCTTT	CASSLDGSRSIEAFF
TRBV7-2	-	TRBJ2-7	TRBD2	TGTGCCAGCAGCTTTGGCCTAGCGGGGGGAATGTTGGGGCAGTACTTC	CASSFGLAGGMLGQYF